Following are 13 T cell receptor beta chains from one sample sequenced in a study of neurological immune-mediated disorders. TCRdb ran MiXCR on the 5' RACE reads and lists one entry per CDR3 protein. The table includes 90,000 to 150,000 distinct CDR3 sequences, roughly 3.2% detected once. Input material: PBMCs. All receptors come from a woman in her 30s with multiple sclerosis.

V usage is TRBV29-1 and J usage is TRBJ2-3; TRBD1 is a possible D gene (5 bases). This CDR3 is 17 amino acids long. V dropped 7 bases and J dropped 0 bases, with 23 bases sitting between them. Germline V gene sequence: CDR1 SQVTM, CDR2 ANQGSEA. The chain's CDR3 is CSAVGIVGRKSTDTQYF. CDR3 coding DNA: TGCAGCGCCGTGGGAATAGTGGGGCGGAAGAGCACAGATACGCAGTATTTT.

This clonotype was counted ten times or more. This sequence joins TRBV12-3 or TRBV12-4 and TRBJ1-1; the D gene is possibly TRBD1 (5 bases). The CDR3 extends over 12 amino acids. Trimming left V 4 bases short and J 9 bases short, with 12 bases between. CDR3 nucleotides: TGTGCCAGCAGTTCGGGACCGGGGCAAGCTTTCTTT. Its protein is CASSSGPGQAFF.

This clonotype was counted many times. The genes are TRBV7-6 and TRBJ2-1; 8 bases line up with TRBD1. The germline V gene encodes CDR1 SGHVS and CDR2 FNYEAQ. This CDR3 region has 16 residues. V trimming: 0 bases; J trimming: 8 bases; junction bases outside the gene matches: 9. CDR3 DNA: TGTGCCAGCAGCTTAGCCTCCCCGGGACAGGCCTATGAGCAGTTCTTC. Its protein product is CASSLASPGQAYEQFF.

In its sample, this clonotype was seen many times. The chain links TRBV20-1 to TRBJ2-1, with 11 bases that match TRBD2. The CDR3 runs 16 residues. The V gene end was trimmed by 6 bases and the J gene end by 8 bases; junction bases not matched to a gene: 15. Looked up from germline, CDR1 is DFQATT and CDR2 is SNEGSKA (reference sequence). In nucleotides, the CDR3 is TGCAGTGCCCCGCAACTAGCGGGGGACCTTCGGGATGAGCAGTTCTTC. The encoded protein is CSAPQLAGDLRDEQFF.

This clonotype came up many times. The rearrangement uses TRBV5-1 and TRBJ1-2; 9 bases are shared with TRBD1. The CDR3 sequence is 15 residues long. The ends lost 0 bases at V and 7 bases at J; junction bases unmatched: 7. From germline, CDR1 is SGHRS and CDR2 YFSETQ. The CDR3 loop is CASSLVVTGGFGYTF. For the CDR3, the DNA is TGCGCCAGCAGCTTGGTAGTGACAGGGGGTTTTGGCTACACCTTC.

This clonotype was detected many times. The chain uses TRBV27 and TRBJ2-2, with D possibly called TRBD1 or TRBD2 (5 bases each). This CDR3 region has 14 residues. Germline V gene data show CDR1 as MNHEY and CDR2 as SMNVEV (reference sequence). Trimming left V 4 bases short and J 4 bases short, with 10 bases between. The CDR3 region is CASSWGPATGELFF. As DNA, the CDR3 is TGTGCCAGCAGTTGGGGACCGGCCACCGGGGAGCTGTTTTTT.

This clonotype occurred many times. J is TRBJ2-1 and V is TRBV4-1; D is possibly TRBD1 (6 bases). The CDR3 runs 17 residues. Trimming stripped 0 bases from V and 2 bases from J, with 14 bases between. The germline CDR1 and CDR2 sequences are MGHRA and YSYEKL. The CDR3 is CASSQDEGVPTYNEQFF. The CDR3, as DNA: TGCGCCAGCAGCCAAGATGAGGGGGTGCCCACCTACAATGAGCAGTTCTTC.

This clonotype was seen repeatedly, ten times or more. The chain joins TRBV20-1 to TRBJ1-2, with a weak D call TRBD1 (5 bases). Germline V gene data show CDR1 as DFQATT and CDR2 as SNEGSKA (reference sequence). This CDR3 has 15 residues. The ends were cut back, 1 base at V and 3 bases at J, with 15 bases in the middle. CDR3 residues: CSARGAGKGYYGYTF. CDR3 DNA: TGCAGTGCTAGAGGCGCAGGGAAAGGATACTATGGCTACACCTTC.

This clonotype was seen repeatedly, ten times or more. The chain carries TRBV7-9 and TRBJ1-4; D may be TRBD1 (6 bases). The CDR3 is made up of 12 amino acids. Germline lookup yields CDR1 SEHNR and CDR2 FQNEAQ (reference sequence). V dropped 9 bases and J dropped 8 bases, with 13 bases sitting between them. CDR3 coding DNA: TGTGCCAGTTCCGGGACACGGGAAAAACTGTTTTTT. Amino acid sequence: CASSGTREKLFF.

In its sample, this clonotype was seen many times. V usage is TRBV27 and J usage is TRBJ2-5; either TRBD1 or TRBD2 may fit D (5 bases each). V lost 5 bases, J lost 2 bases, and 12 bases lay in between. Germline CDR1 and CDR2: MNHEY and SMNVEV (reference sequence). The CDR3 is 14 residues long. The DNA for the CDR3 is TGTGCCAGCAGTACGGGACGTTTACAAGAGACCCAGTACTTC. Translating gives CASSTGRLQETQYF.

This clonotype was recorded many times. This sequence joins TRBV7-9 and TRBJ2-5; no definite D call. V lost 2 bases to trimming and J lost 5 bases, with 9 bases between them. Germline V gives CDR1 SEHNR, CDR2 FQNEAQ (reference sequence). The CDR3 is 13 residues long. The CDR3 DNA reads TGTGCCAGCAGCTTATTTAGCAGTGAGACCCAGTACTTC. Its translation is CASSLFSSETQYF.

This clonotype has just a few counts. The chain carries TRBV10-3 and TRBJ2-3; D is possibly TRBD2 (6 bases). The CDR3 extends over 14 amino acids. Germline loops: CDR1 ENHRY, CDR2 SYGVKD. Trimming pared 8 bases from V and 1 base from J, leaving 13 bases between. The CDR3 loop is CAIGLDYRTDTQYF. The CDR3, as DNA: TGTGCCATCGGTTTGGACTACCGCACAGATACGCAGTATTTT.

This clonotype was recorded at least ten times. V gene TRBV5-1 combines with J gene TRBJ1-2; weak D call: TRBD1 (6 bases). Between the trimmed V and J ends, which lost 2 bases and 3 bases, there was a span of 11 bases. This CDR3 contains 14 residues. From germline, CDR1 is SGHRS and CDR2 YFSETQ. In DNA, the CDR3 is TGCGCCAGCAGCTTCCAGTCAGGGGACTATGGCTACACCTTC. Amino acids: CASSFQSGDYGYTF.